Each of the 3 T cell receptor beta chains below was sequenced from the same sample in a study of tissue T cells after allogeneic stem cell transplantation. Sequencing used immunoSEQ multiplex PCR; TCRdb keeps in-frame clones, though not all of them. This table has some 2,700 clones, about 40% appearing once. The time point denotes: mouse harvest day 14 after allogeneic transplant. The graft held 10^6 splenic CD5+ T cells and 10^7 T-cell-depleted bone marrow cells. Sequencing was performed on gut tissue. The receptors here all came from a female BALB/c mouse given C57BL/6 T cells with graft-versus-host disease after an allogeneic hematopoietic cell transplant.

This clone was picked up a small number of times. Each gene name is a mouse one. The read halts 1 residue ahead of the CDR3 end, with the missing end drawn from the germline J gene. The chain links TRBV26 to TRBJ2-7; unclear D gene. The CDR3 runs to 13 residues. CDR1 and CDR2 from the germline V gene are KGHPV and FQNQEV (reference sequence). The V end was cut by 2 bases, the J end by 0 bases, with 5 bases between. CDR3 bases read: TGTGCCAGCAGTCTGACAGTCTCCTATGAACAGTAC. Translated, it gives CASSLTVSYEQY. The whole CDR3 reads CASSLTVSYEQYF.

A note on this clone: The gene names given are mouse names. The sequenced fragment ends 1 residue before the CDR3 boundary, so the rest is inferred from the germline J gene. J is TRBJ1-3 and V is TRBV3, with D possibly being TRBD1 (6 bases). Germline V gives CDR1 SNHLY, CDR2 FYNGKV (reference sequence). CDR3 length: 14 amino acids. V was shortened by 6 bases and J by 0 bases, with 9 bases between the two germline ends. The CDR3 loop reads CASRRGDSGNTLYF. The sequenced part of the CDR3 DNA is TGTGCCAGCAGGAGGGGGGATTCTGGAAATACGCTCTAT.

This clone has more than one count but fewer than ten. Genes and germline come from the mouse. The observed sequence ends 1 residue before the CDR3 terminus, with the missing tail filled in from the germline J gene. The chain couples TRBV12-2 to TRBJ1-3; D is unresolved. The CDR3 totals 14 residues. V lost 0 bases and J 0 bases, leaving 5 bases between the germline ends. The germline CDR1 and CDR2 sequences are SGHLS and HYDKME. CDR3 DNA, as far as it was read: TGTGCCAGCTCTCTCGGGAATTCTGGAAATACGCTCTAT. This translates into CASSLGNSGNTLY. The full-length CDR3 reads as CASSLGNSGNTLYF.